In its sample, the clone carrying this TCR beta chain was seen many times. Its specificity is not known. The CDR3 runs to 13 residues. Germline values: CDR1 SGHVS, CDR2 FQNEAQ. Trimming took 1 base from V and 6 from J, leaving 7 bases between them. The sample comes from a study of T cell repertoires in cytomegalovirus infection. Whole-study context: TCR beta signatures that were public indicated CMV infection and matching HLA type. Study-wide findings and caveats: It was HLA-C-restricted CMV-specific TCR beta clonotypes that dominated the response ex vivo. Cumulative frequency of public TCR beta families picked out carriers of CMV plus the relevant HLA.

Using its own MiXCR run on the reads, TCRdb lists one record per CDR3 protein. The data show 450,000 to 650,000 distinct CDR3 sequences, with more than 25% seen just once and approximately 13% held by the top ten. This clonotype was sampled from a human donor in good health (CMV status not recorded). Some clones in this sample may be carry-over from other donors' samples. The genes are TRBV7-8 and TRBJ2-1; D possibly corresponds to TRBD2 (5 bases). The sample consisted of PBMCs. This CDR3 reads CASSLGESNEQFF. In DNA form, the CDR3 reads TGTGCCAGCAGCTTAGGGGAGAGCAATGAGCAGTTCTTC.